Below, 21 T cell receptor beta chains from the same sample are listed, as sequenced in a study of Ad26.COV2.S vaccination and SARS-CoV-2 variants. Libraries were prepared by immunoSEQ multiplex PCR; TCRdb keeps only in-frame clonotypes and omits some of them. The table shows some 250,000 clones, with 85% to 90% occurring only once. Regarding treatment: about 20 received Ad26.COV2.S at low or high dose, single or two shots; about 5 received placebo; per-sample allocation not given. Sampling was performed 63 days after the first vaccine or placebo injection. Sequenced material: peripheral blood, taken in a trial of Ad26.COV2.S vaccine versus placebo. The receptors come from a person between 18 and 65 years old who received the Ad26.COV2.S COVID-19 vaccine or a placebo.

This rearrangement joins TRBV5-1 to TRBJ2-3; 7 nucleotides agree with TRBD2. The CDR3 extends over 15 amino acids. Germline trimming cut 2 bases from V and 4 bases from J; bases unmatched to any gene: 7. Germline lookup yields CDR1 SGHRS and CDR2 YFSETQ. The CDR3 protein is CASSFAAGDADTQYF. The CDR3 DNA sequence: TGCGCCAGCAGCTTCGCGGCGGGAGATGCAGATACGCAGTATTTT.

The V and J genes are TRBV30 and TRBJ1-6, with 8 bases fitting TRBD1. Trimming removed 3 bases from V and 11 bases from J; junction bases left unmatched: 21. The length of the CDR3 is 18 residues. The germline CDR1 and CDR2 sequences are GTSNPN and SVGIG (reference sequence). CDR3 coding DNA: TGTGCCTGGAGGGTAAGAGGAAGCGGACAGGGAGGTTCGGCACCCCTCCACTTT. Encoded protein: CAWRVRGSGQGGSAPLHF.

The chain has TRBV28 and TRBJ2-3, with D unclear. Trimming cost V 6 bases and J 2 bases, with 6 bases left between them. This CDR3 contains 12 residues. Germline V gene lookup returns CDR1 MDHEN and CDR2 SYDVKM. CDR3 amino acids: CASSSLTDTQYF. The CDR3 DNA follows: TGTGCCAGCAGCTCCCTCACAGATACGCAGTATTTT. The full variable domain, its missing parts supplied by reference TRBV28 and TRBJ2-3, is DVKVTQSSRYLVKRTGEKVFLECVQDMDHENMFWYRQDPGLGLRLIYFSYDVKMKEKGDIPEGYSVSREKKERFSLILESASTNQTSMYLCASSSLTDTQYFGPGTRLTVL.

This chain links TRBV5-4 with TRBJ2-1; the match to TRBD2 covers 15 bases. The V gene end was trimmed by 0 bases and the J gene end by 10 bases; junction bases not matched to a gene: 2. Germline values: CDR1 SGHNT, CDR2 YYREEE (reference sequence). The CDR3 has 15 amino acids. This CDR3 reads CASSLVGLAGGEQFF. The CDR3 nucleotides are TGTGCCAGCAGCTTGGTAGGACTAGCGGGAGGGGAGCAGTTCTTC.

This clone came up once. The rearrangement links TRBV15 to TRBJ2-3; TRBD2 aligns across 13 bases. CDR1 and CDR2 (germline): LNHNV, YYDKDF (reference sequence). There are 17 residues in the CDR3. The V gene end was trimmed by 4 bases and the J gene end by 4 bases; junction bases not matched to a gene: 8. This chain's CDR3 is CATSIIGLAGVADTQYF. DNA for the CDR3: TGTGCCACCAGCATTATCGGACTAGCGGGAGTGGCAGATACGCAGTATTTT.

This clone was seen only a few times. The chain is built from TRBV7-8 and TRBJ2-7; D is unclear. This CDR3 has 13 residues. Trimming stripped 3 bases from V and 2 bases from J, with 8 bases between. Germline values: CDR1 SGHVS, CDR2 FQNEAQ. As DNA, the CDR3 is TGTGCCAGCAGCTTCGGCGGTGCCTACGAGCAGTACTTC. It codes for CASSFGGAYEQYF.

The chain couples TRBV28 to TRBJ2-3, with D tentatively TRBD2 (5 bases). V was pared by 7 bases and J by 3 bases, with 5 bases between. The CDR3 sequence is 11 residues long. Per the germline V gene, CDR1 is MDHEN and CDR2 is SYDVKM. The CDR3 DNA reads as TGTGCCAGCACGGGGACAGATACGCAGTATTTT. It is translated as CASTGTDTQYF.

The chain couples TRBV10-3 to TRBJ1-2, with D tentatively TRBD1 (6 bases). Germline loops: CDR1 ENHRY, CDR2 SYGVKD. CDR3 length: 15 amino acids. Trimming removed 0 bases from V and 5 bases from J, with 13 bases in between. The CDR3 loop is CAISESGRQGYGYTF. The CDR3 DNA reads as TGTGCCATCAGTGAGTCGGGGAGGCAGGGGTATGGCTACACCTTC.

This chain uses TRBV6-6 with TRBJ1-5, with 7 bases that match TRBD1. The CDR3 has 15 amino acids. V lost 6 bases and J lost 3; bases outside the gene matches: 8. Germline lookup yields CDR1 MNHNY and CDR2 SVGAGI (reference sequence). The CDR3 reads CASSRAGTVNQPQHF. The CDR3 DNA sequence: TGTGCCAGCAGCCGGGCCGGGACAGTCAATCAGCCCCAGCATTTT.

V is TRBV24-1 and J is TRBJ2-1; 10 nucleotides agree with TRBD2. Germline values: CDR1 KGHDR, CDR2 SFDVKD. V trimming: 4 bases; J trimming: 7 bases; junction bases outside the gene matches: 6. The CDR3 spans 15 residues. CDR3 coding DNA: TGTGCCACCAGTGAGCCCGGACTAGCGGCTAATGAGCAGTTCTTC. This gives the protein CATSEPGLAANEQFF.

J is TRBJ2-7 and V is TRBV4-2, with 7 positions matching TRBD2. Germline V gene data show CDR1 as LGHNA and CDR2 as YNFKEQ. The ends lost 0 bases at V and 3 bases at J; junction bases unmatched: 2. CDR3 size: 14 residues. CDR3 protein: CASSQEGTNYEQYF. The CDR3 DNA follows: TGTGCCAGCAGCCAAGAGGGGACTAACTACGAGCAGTACTTC.

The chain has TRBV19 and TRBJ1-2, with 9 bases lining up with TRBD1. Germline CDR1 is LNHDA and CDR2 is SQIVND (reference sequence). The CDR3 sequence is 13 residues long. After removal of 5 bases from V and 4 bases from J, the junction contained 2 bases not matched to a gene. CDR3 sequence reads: CASSLGQGYGYTF. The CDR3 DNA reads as TGTGCCAGTAGTTTGGGACAGGGCTATGGCTACACCTTC.

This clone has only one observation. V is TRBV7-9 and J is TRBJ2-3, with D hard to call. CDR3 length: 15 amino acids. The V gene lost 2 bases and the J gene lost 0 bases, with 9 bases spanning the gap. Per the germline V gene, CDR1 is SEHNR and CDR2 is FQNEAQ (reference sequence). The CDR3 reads CASSLTAGSTDTQYF. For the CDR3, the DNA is TGTGCCAGCAGCTTAACGGCCGGAAGCACAGATACGCAGTATTTT.

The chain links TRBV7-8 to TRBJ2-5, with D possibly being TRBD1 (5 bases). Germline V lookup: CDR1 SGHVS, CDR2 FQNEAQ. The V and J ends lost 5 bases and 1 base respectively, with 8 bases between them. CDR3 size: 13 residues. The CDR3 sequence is CASSRTRQETQYF. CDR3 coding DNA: TGTGCCAGCAGCCGGACACGCCAAGAGACCCAGTACTTC.

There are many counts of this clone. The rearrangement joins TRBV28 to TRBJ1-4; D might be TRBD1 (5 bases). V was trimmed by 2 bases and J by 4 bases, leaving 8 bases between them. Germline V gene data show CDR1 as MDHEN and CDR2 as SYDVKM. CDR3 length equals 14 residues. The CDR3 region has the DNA TGTGCCAGCAGTTTAGGGGGATTTAATGAAAAACTGTTTTTT. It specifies CASSLGGFNEKLFF.

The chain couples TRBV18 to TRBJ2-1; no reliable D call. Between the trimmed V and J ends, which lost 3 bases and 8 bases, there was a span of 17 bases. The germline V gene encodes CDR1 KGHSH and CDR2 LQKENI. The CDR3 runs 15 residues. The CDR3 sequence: CASSPGPSKPHEQFF. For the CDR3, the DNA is TGTGCCAGCTCACCGGGTCCCTCTAAACCCCATGAGCAGTTCTTC.

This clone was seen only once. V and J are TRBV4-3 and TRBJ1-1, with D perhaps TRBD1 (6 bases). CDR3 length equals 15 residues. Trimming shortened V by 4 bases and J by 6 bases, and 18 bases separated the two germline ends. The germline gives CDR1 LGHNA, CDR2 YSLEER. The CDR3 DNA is TGCGCCAGCAGCCGAACCACAGGGATTCAGGCTGAAGCTTTCTTT. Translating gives CASSRTTGIQAEAFF.

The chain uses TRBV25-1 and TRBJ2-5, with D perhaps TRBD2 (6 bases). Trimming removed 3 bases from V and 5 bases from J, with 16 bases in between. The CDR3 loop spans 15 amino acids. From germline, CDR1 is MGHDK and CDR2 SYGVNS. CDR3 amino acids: CASSDKVRAGETQYF. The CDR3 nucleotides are TGTGCCAGCAGTGATAAAGTTAGGGCGGGGGAGACCCAGTACTTC.

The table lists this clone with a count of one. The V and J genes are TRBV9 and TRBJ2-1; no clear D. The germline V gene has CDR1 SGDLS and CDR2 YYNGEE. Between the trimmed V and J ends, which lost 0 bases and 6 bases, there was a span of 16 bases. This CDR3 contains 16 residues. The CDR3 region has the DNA TGTGCCAGCAGCGTAGTTTCTAGAGCCGGTAGCAATGAGCAGTTCTTC. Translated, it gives CASSVVSRAGSNEQFF.

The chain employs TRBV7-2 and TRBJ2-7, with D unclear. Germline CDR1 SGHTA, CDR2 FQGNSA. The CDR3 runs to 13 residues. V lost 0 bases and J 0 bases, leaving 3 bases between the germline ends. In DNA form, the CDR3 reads TGTGCCAGCAGCTTAGCTACCTCCTACGAGCAGTACTTC. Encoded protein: CASSLATSYEQYF. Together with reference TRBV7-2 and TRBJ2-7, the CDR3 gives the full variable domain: GAGVSQSPSNKVTEKGKDVELRCDPISGHTALYWYRQSLGQGLEFLIYFQGNSAPDKSGLPSDRFSAERTGGSVSTLTIQRTQQEDSAVYLCASSLATSYEQYFGPGTRLTVT.

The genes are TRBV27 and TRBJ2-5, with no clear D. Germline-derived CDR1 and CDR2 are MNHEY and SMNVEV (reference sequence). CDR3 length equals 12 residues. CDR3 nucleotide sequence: TGTGCTGCCGGAGAGAAAAAAGAGACCCAGTACTTC. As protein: CAAGEKKETQYF.